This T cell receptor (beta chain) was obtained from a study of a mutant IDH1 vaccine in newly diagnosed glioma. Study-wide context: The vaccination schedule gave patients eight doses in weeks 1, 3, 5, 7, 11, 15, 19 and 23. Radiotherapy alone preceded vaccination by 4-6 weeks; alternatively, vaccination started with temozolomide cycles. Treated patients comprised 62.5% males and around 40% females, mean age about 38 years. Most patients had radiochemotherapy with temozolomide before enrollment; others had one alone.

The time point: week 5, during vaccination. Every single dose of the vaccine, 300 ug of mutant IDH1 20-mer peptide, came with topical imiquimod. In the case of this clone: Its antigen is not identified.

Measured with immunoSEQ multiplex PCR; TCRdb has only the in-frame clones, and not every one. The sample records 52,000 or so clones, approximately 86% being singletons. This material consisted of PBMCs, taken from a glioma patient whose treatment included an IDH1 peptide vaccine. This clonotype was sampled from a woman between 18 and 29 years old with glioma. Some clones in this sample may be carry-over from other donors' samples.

DNA for the CDR3: TGTGCCAGCAGTGAACAGGGGACAGTCGCTCCATACGAGCAGTACTTC. The encoded protein is CASSEQGTVAPYEQYF. V gene TRBV25-1 combines with J gene TRBJ2-7; 7 positions agree with TRBD1. Trimming took 2 bases from V and 4 from J; bases not matched to a gene: 11. Germline loops: CDR1 MGHDK, CDR2 SYGVNS. The CDR3 extends over 16 amino acids.